Described below is a single TCR beta chain sequence and its context. Its antigen is unidentified. These data are taken from a study of T cells after posttransplantation cyclophosphamide. Study observations and caveats: Donor-recipient repertoire similarity was low at 1-2 months, rising over year one.

Assay: immunoSEQ multiplex PCR; the TCRdb copy retains only in-frame clones and omits some. The sample shows around 23,000 clones, about 98% of them seen only once. Sequencing input: naive CD8+ T cells sorted from PBMCs. This clonotype was obtained from a man in his forties or fifties in good health, CMV-negative, and a related stem cell transplant donor.

The CDR3: CASSVRVQGYTEAFF. CDR3 in DNA: TGTGCCAGCAGTGTCCGCGTCCAGGGCTACACTGAAGCTTTCTTT. The rearrangement joins TRBV6-1 to TRBJ1-1; D may be TRBD1 (5 bases). There are 15 residues in the CDR3. V dropped 4 bases and J dropped 3 bases, with 15 bases sitting between them. Germline CDR1 MNHNS, CDR2 SASEGT.